These T cell receptor beta chains were read from a single sample in a study of PD-1 blockade in classical Hodgkin lymphoma. Using immunoSEQ multiplex PCR, the repertoire was profiled, and TCRdb retains in-frame clones only, with some absent. The table lists tens of thousands of clones, roughly 94% of them singletons. The source material was peripheral blood mononuclear cells (PBMCs). The receptors were gathered from a human donor with classical Hodgkin lymphoma. Each CDR3 is given with its conserved first and last residue. D genes are given only for firm matches. For some rows the clone size is stated as once, few or many, or as a class when expanded; others skip it.

j_call: TRBJ2-5
v_call: TRBV15
d_call: TRBD2
clone_size: few
cdr3_aa: CATSRDSGRETQYF
cdr3_nt: TGTGCCACCAGCAGAGATAGCGGGCGCGAGACCCAGTACTTC

j_call: TRBJ2-7
v_call: TRBV19
d_call: TRBD1
clone_size: .
cdr3_aa: CASSSGQGSYEQYF
cdr3_nt: TGTGCCAGTAGTTCGGGACAGGGCTCCTACGAGCAGTACTTC

j_call: TRBJ1-3
v_call: TRBV28
d_call: TRBD1
clone_size: .
cdr3_aa: CASRGQGSGNTIYF
cdr3_nt: TGTGCCAGCAGGGGACAGGGGTCTGGAAACACCATATATTTT

j_call: TRBJ2-5
v_call: TRBV5-4
d_call: TRBD2
clone_size: .
cdr3_aa: CASSLGWGTSGRVETQYF
cdr3_nt: TGTGCCAGCAGCTTAGGGTGGGGAACTAGCGGGAGGGTGGAGACCCAGTACTTC

j_call: TRBJ2-3
v_call: TRBV5-6
d_call: .
clone_size: .
cdr3_aa: CASSFLQSTDTQYF
cdr3_nt: TGTGCCAGCAGCTTCCTCCAGAGCACAGATACGCAGTATTTT

j_call: TRBJ2-7
v_call: TRBV7-2
d_call: .
clone_size: .
cdr3_aa: CASSLAPGRPYEQYF
cdr3_nt: TGTGCCAGCAGCTTAGCGCCAGGGAGGCCTTACGAGCAGTACTTC

j_call: TRBJ1-3
v_call: TRBV4-1
d_call: .
clone_size: .
cdr3_aa: CASSQAFPSGNTIYF
cdr3_nt: TGCGCCAGCAGCCAAGCCTTCCCCTCTGGAAACACCATATATTTT

j_call: TRBJ2-2
v_call: TRBV5-4
d_call: TRBD2
clone_size: .
cdr3_aa: CASSPGLAGASTGELFF
cdr3_nt: TGTGCCAGCAGCCCCGGACTAGCGGGAGCGTCAACCGGGGAGCTGTTTTTT

j_call: TRBJ2-5
v_call: TRBV27
d_call: .
clone_size: .
cdr3_aa: CASSLQGGETQYF
cdr3_nt: TGTGCCAGCAGTCTGCAGGGTGGGGAGACCCAGTACTTC

j_call: TRBJ1-3
v_call: TRBV10-1
d_call: TRBD1
clone_size: .
cdr3_aa: CASSPTGERNTIYF
cdr3_nt: TGCGCCAGCAGTCCGACAGGGGAGAGAAACACCATATATTTT

j_call: TRBJ1-5
v_call: TRBV10-3
d_call: .
clone_size: .
cdr3_aa: CAISERISNQPQHF
cdr3_nt: TGTGCCATCAGTGAGCGGATTAGCAATCAGCCCCAGCATTTT

j_call: TRBJ2-7
v_call: TRBV4-3
d_call: TRBD2
clone_size: .
cdr3_aa: CASSQVAGTSGYEQYF
cdr3_nt: TGCGCCAGCAGCCAGGTAGCGGGAACGTCTGGGTACGAGCAGTACTTC

j_call: TRBJ2-3
v_call: TRBV19
d_call: .
clone_size: .
cdr3_aa: CASSLAGATDTQYF
cdr3_nt: TGTGCCAGTAGTCTTGCGGGGGCCACAGATACGCAGTATTTT

j_call: TRBJ2-1
v_call: TRBV19
d_call: .
clone_size: .
cdr3_aa: CASSSLRSSYNEQFF
cdr3_nt: TGTGCCAGTAGTTCCCTGCGAAGCTCCTACAATGAGCAGTTCTTC

j_call: TRBJ2-3
v_call: TRBV27
d_call: .
clone_size: once
cdr3_aa: CASSFGSRALTDTQYF
cdr3_nt: TGTGCCAGCAGTTTCGGTTCCAGGGCACTCACAGATACGCAGTATTTT

j_call: TRBJ2-3
v_call: TRBV7-9
d_call: .
clone_size: .
cdr3_aa: CASSFQDSFTDTQYF
cdr3_nt: TGTGCCAGCAGCTTTCAAGACAGCTTTACAGATACGCAGTATTTT

j_call: TRBJ2-1
v_call: TRBV7-2
d_call: .
clone_size: .
cdr3_aa: CASRGAGSYNEQFF
cdr3_nt: TGTGCCAGCAGGGGCGCGGGATCTTACAATGAGCAGTTCTTC

j_call: TRBJ2-2
v_call: TRBV6-6
d_call: .
clone_size: .
cdr3_aa: CASSYGGRGELFF
cdr3_nt: TGTGCCAGCAGTTACGGGGGTAGGGGGGAGCTGTTTTTT

j_call: TRBJ2-7
v_call: TRBV11-3
d_call: .
clone_size: .
cdr3_aa: CASSLEWTDVVYEQYF
cdr3_nt: TGTGCCAGCAGCTTAGAGTGGACAGATGTAGTCTACGAGCAGTACTTC

j_call: TRBJ1-5
v_call: TRBV19
d_call: TRBD1
clone_size: .
cdr3_aa: CASSIGKWGQAGRPQHF
cdr3_nt: TGTGCCAGTAGTATAGGAAAGTGGGGACAGGCCGGACGGCCCCAGCATTTT

j_call: TRBJ1-2
v_call: TRBV7-9
d_call: .
clone_size: .
cdr3_aa: CASSFGGSYYGYTF
cdr3_nt: TGTGCCAGCAGCTTTGGGGGCTCGTACTATGGCTACACCTTC

j_call: TRBJ2-1
v_call: TRBV9
d_call: TRBD2
clone_size: .
cdr3_aa: CASSGLSGRIYNEQFF
cdr3_nt: TGTGCCAGCAGCGGCCTAAGCGGGAGGATCTACAATGAGCAGTTCTTC

j_call: TRBJ2-7
v_call: TRBV7-6
d_call: .
clone_size: .
cdr3_aa: CASSRGEPYEQYF
cdr3_nt: TGTGCCAGCAGCAGGGGGGAGCCCTACGAGCAGTACTTC

j_call: TRBJ2-5
v_call: TRBV7-9
d_call: .
clone_size: .
cdr3_aa: CASSLERFQETQYF
cdr3_nt: TGTGCCAGCAGCTTAGAGCGCTTCCAAGAGACCCAGTACTTC

j_call: TRBJ2-5
v_call: TRBV5-8
d_call: .
clone_size: .
cdr3_aa: CASSLPATTRPRETQYF
cdr3_nt: TGTGCCAGCAGCCTTCCGGCGACTACACGACCGCGGGAGACCCAGTACTTC

j_call: TRBJ1-1
v_call: TRBV15
d_call: .
clone_size: few
cdr3_aa: CATSRDRNTEAFF
cdr3_nt: TGTGCCACCAGCAGAGACCGGAACACTGAAGCTTTCTTT

j_call: TRBJ1-4
v_call: TRBV5-1
d_call: TRBD1
clone_size: .
cdr3_aa: CASSLVGTGVNEKLFF
cdr3_nt: TGCGCCAGCAGCTTGGTAGGGACAGGAGTTAATGAAAAACTGTTTTTT

j_call: TRBJ2-4
v_call: TRBV27
d_call: TRBD1
clone_size: .
cdr3_aa: CASSLGGQGAGIQYF
cdr3_nt: TGTGCCAGCAGTTTGGGGGGACAGGGGGCAGGGATTCAGTACTTC

j_call: TRBJ2-1
v_call: TRBV11-3
d_call: .
clone_size: .
cdr3_aa: CASSPGRISYNEQFF
cdr3_nt: TGTGCCAGCAGCCCAGGACGGATCTCCTACAATGAGCAGTTCTTC

j_call: TRBJ1-5
v_call: TRBV9
d_call: TRBD1
clone_size: .
cdr3_aa: CASSVRQGRFRNQPQHF
cdr3_nt: TGTGCCAGCAGCGTTCGACAGGGGAGGTTTAGAAATCAGCCCCAGCATTTT

j_call: TRBJ1-6
v_call: TRBV18
d_call: .
clone_size: .
cdr3_aa: CASSDYNSPLHF
cdr3_nt: TGTGCCAGCTCCGATTATAATTCACCCCTCCACTTT

j_call: TRBJ2-5
v_call: TRBV28
d_call: .
clone_size: .
cdr3_aa: CASSLFSPGRRETQYF
cdr3_nt: TGTGCCAGCAGTTTATTCTCTCCGGGCCGTAGGGAGACCCAGTACTTC

j_call: TRBJ2-1
v_call: TRBV4-1
d_call: .
clone_size: few
cdr3_aa: CASSQGQGGHNEQFF
cdr3_nt: TGCGCCAGCAGCCAAGGGCAGGGGGGCCACAATGAGCAGTTCTTC

j_call: TRBJ2-7
v_call: TRBV11-3
d_call: TRBD2
clone_size: .
cdr3_aa: CASSLVSASGIWNPDEQYF
cdr3_nt: TGTGCCAGCAGCTTAGTTTCGGCTAGCGGGATTTGGAACCCTGACGAGCAGTACTTC

j_call: TRBJ2-4
v_call: TRBV10-3
d_call: .
clone_size: .
cdr3_aa: CAISGSGRGKNIQYF
cdr3_nt: TGTGCCATCAGTGGATCGGGGAGAGGCAAAAACATTCAGTACTTC

j_call: TRBJ2-1
v_call: TRBV15
d_call: .
clone_size: few
cdr3_aa: CATSTFLGSYNEQFF
cdr3_nt: TGTGCCACCAGCACATTTCTAGGAAGCTACAATGAGCAGTTCTTC

j_call: TRBJ2-1
v_call: TRBV11-3
d_call: TRBD2
clone_size: .
cdr3_aa: CASSFGTSGRVRNNEQFF
cdr3_nt: TGTGCCAGCAGCTTCGGGACTAGCGGGAGAGTACGAAACAATGAGCAGTTCTTC

j_call: TRBJ1-2
v_call: TRBV19
d_call: TRBD1
clone_size: .
cdr3_aa: CASSIDETGFDGYTF
cdr3_nt: TGTGCCAGTAGTATAGACGAGACAGGGTTCGATGGCTACACCTTC

j_call: TRBJ2-1
v_call: TRBV27
d_call: .
clone_size: .
cdr3_aa: CASSLKGMSSNEQFF
cdr3_nt: TGTGCCAGCAGCCTTAAGGGGATGTCGTCCAATGAGCAGTTCTTC

j_call: TRBJ1-1
v_call: TRBV5-6
d_call: .
clone_size: .
cdr3_aa: CASSLVRSGLEAFF
cdr3_nt: TGTGCCAGCAGCTTGGTACGGTCGGGACTTGAAGCTTTCTTT

j_call: TRBJ2-3
v_call: TRBV7-2
d_call: .
clone_size: .
cdr3_aa: CASSLVRGTDTQYF
cdr3_nt: TGTGCCAGCAGCTTAGTAAGGGGCACAGATACGCAGTATTTT

j_call: TRBJ2-3
v_call: TRBV5-1
d_call: .
clone_size: .
cdr3_aa: CASSLGWTVTDTQYF
cdr3_nt: TGCGCCAGCAGCTTGGGTTGGACAGTCACAGATACGCAGTATTTT

j_call: TRBJ1-2
v_call: TRBV9
d_call: .
clone_size: .
cdr3_aa: CASSVFRHDHYGYTF
cdr3_nt: TGTGCCAGCAGCGTTTTCCGCCATGACCACTATGGCTACACCTTC

j_call: TRBJ1-3
v_call: TRBV2
d_call: .
clone_size: .
cdr3_aa: CASSVDRRSSGNTIYF
cdr3_nt: TGTGCCAGCAGTGTAGACCGGCGGAGCTCTGGAAACACCATATATTTT

j_call: TRBJ1-2
v_call: TRBV6-5
d_call: TRBD1
clone_size: .
cdr3_aa: CASSRLTGYGYTF
cdr3_nt: TGTGCCAGCAGCAGACTGACAGGGTATGGCTACACCTTC

j_call: TRBJ2-7
v_call: TRBV7-5
d_call: .
clone_size: once
cdr3_aa: CATPSRDCNYEQYF
cdr3_nt: TGTGCCACCCCATCCCGGGACTGCAACTACGAGCAGTACTTC

j_call: TRBJ1-1
v_call: TRBV29-1
d_call: TRBD1
clone_size: .
cdr3_aa: CSVLLRDRSPTNTEAFF
cdr3_nt: TGCAGCGTTCTCCTCCGGGACAGATCACCTACAAACACTGAAGCTTTCTTT

j_call: TRBJ1-6
v_call: TRBV28
d_call: TRBD1
clone_size: .
cdr3_aa: CASSSGRGLRRNSPLHF
cdr3_nt: TGTGCCAGCAGTTCTGGCAGGGGGCTTCGAAGGAATTCACCCCTCCACTTT

j_call: TRBJ2-5
v_call: TRBV5-1
d_call: .
clone_size: once
cdr3_aa: CASSLGGSYGETQYF
cdr3_nt: TGCGCCAGCAGCTTGGGAGGCTCATACGGTGAGACCCAGTACTTC

j_call: TRBJ2-1
v_call: TRBV6-5
d_call: .
clone_size: .
cdr3_aa: CASSSSGGKTLFF
cdr3_nt: TGTGCCAGCAGCTCTTCAGGAGGGAAAACTCTTTTCTTC

j_call: TRBJ1-5
v_call: TRBV9
d_call: .
clone_size: .
cdr3_aa: CASSADQGRQPQHF
cdr3_nt: TGTGCCAGCAGCGCGGACCAGGGTAGACAGCCCCAGCATTTT

j_call: TRBJ1-1
v_call: TRBV19
d_call: .
clone_size: once
cdr3_aa: CASSKEGQVNTEAFF
cdr3_nt: TGTGCCAGTAGCAAGGAGGGGCAGGTGAACACTGAAGCTTTCTTT

j_call: TRBJ1-5
v_call: TRBV15
d_call: .
clone_size: .
cdr3_aa: CATSSAWGQGNQPQHF
cdr3_nt: TGTGCCACCAGCAGCGCTTGGGGCCAGGGGAATCAGCCCCAGCATTTT

j_call: TRBJ1-2
v_call: TRBV4-1
d_call: TRBD1
clone_size: .
cdr3_aa: CASSQDGTGSSINYGYTF
cdr3_nt: TGCGCCAGCAGCCAAGATGGGACAGGGTCCTCAATTAACTATGGCTACACCTTC

j_call: TRBJ2-7
v_call: TRBV4-1
d_call: TRBD1
clone_size: .
cdr3_aa: CASSQPGQGPYEQYF
cdr3_nt: TGCGCCAGCAGCCAACCGGGACAGGGGCCCTACGAGCAGTACTTC

j_call: TRBJ2-1
v_call: TRBV7-3
d_call: .
clone_size: .
cdr3_aa: CASSPRLPPNEQFF
cdr3_nt: TGTGCCAGCAGCCCCCGCCTACCTCCCAATGAGCAGTTCTTC

j_call: TRBJ2-2
v_call: TRBV9
d_call: TRBD1
clone_size: .
cdr3_aa: CASSVSPAGGRGAGGELFF
cdr3_nt: TGTGCCAGCAGCGTAAGTCCGGCAGGGGGTCGTGGTGCCGGCGGGGAGCTGTTTTTT

j_call: TRBJ2-6
v_call: TRBV28
d_call: .
clone_size: .
cdr3_aa: CASNYRAGANVLTF
cdr3_nt: TGTGCCAGTAACTACAGGGCTGGGGCCAACGTCCTGACTTTC

j_call: TRBJ1-4
v_call: TRBV6-6
d_call: .
clone_size: .
cdr3_aa: CASFRGTNEKLFF
cdr3_nt: TGTGCCTCCTTTAGGGGGACTAATGAAAAACTGTTTTTT

j_call: TRBJ1-5
v_call: TRBV27
d_call: TRBD1
clone_size: .
cdr3_aa: CASRQGVRDQPQHF
cdr3_nt: TGTGCCAGCAGGCAGGGGGTAAGGGATCAGCCCCAGCATTTT